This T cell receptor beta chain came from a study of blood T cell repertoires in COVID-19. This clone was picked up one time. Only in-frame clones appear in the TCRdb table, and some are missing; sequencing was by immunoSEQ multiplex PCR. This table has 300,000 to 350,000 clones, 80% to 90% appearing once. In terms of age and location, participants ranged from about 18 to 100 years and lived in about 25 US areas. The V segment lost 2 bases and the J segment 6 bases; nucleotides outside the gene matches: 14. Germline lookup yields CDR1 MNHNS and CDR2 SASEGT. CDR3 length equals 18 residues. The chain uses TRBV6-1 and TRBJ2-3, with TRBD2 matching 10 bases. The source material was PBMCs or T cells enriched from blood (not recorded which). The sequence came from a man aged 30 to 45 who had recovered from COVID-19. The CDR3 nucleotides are TGTGCCAGCAGTGAAACGCCGAGGAGAGCGGGGGGGAGGGATACGCAGTATTTT. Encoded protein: CASSETPRRAGGRDTQYF.